The source of this T cell receptor beta chain is a study of cytomegalovirus exposure and HLA in healthy donors. Turning to the study itself: Early on, a data release was issued that held 80 million or so unique TCRs from HLA-typed donors.

About this clone: Its antigen is not identified.

PCR involved 60 Vbeta and 13 Jbeta primers. The method was immunoSEQ multiplex PCR; TCRdb's version includes in-frame clones alone and lacks a portion of them. This sample carries about 200,000 clones, with less than 0.85% going to the ten biggest clones. The germline gives CDR1 MNHEY, CDR2 SVGAGI. This CDR3 region has 15 residues. J was trimmed by 4 bases and V by 7 bases; bases with no gene match: 12. Whole-study results and caveats: An apparent linkage of common viral pathogens to several of the most significant clusters emerged in a later analysis. Through in vitro validation, three CMV-associated chains were shown to be specific for CMV antigens.

The source material was PBMCs. This TCR came from a boy under 18 in good health and CMV-seronegative. The chain recombines TRBV6-5 with TRBJ1-1; TRBD1 agrees at 7 bases. This chain's CDR3 is CASTPRRQGATEAFF. CDR3 nucleotides: TGTGCCAGCACCCCCCGCAGACAGGGAGCCACTGAAGCTTTCTTT.